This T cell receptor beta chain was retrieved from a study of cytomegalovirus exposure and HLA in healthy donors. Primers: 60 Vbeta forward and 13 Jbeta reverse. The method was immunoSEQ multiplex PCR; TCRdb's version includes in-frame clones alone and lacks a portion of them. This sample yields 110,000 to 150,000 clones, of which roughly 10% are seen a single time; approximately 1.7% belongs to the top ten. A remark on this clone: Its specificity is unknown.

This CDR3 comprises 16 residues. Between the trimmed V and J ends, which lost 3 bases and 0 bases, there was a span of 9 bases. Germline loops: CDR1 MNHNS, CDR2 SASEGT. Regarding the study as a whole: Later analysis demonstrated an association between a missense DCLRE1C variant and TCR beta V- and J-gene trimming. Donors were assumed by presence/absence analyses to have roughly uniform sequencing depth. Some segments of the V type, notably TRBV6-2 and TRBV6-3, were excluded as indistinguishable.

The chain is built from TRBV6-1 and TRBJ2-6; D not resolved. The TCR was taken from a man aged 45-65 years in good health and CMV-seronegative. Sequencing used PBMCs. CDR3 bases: TGTGCCAGCAGTGATCGAAGTAGCTCTGGGGCCAACGTCCTGACTTTC. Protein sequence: CASSDRSSSGANVLTF.